These 5 T cell receptor beta chains originate from one sample sequenced in a study of T-cell memory formation after mild COVID-19. TCRdb ran MiXCR on the 5' RACE reads and lists one entry per CDR3 protein. This table holds 350,000 to 500,000 distinct CDR3 sequences, 20% to 30% found once. Sequencing used PBMCs or a T cell subset sorted from them (not recorded which). The receptors here all came from an adult woman who had mild COVID-19 (a few samples of this study predate the infection). Cell type and time point are not known.

The rearrangement links TRBV7-9 to TRBJ2-1, with 11 bases that match TRBD2. V shed 6 bases, J shed 4 bases, and the junction held 23 bases outside the gene matches. CDR3 length: 21 amino acids. The V gene's germline CDR1 is SEHNR and CDR2 FQNEAQ (reference sequence). Here the CDR3 DNA reads TGTGCCAGCAGTCATCCCTCGGGACTAGCGGCCTTCCCGGCGCCTTACAATGAGCAGTTCTTC. Translated, it gives CASSHPSGLAAFPAPYNEQFF.

This clonotype occurred a few times. The chain uses TRBV15 and TRBJ2-3; D gene unclear. V lost 0 bases and J 0 bases, leaving 19 bases between the germline ends. Germline V CDR1 and CDR2: LNHNV, YYDKDF (reference sequence). The CDR3 loop spans 19 amino acids. This chain's CDR3 is CATSRDLFPDGVSTDTQYF. DNA of the CDR3: TGTGCCACCAGCAGAGATCTGTTCCCTGACGGAGTTAGCACAGATACGCAGTATTTT.

Ten or more counts support this clonotype. The chain carries TRBV10-3 and TRBJ1-1; tentative D call: TRBD1 (5 bases). Trimming took off 2 bases at V and 1 base at J, with 11 bases between the two ends. The CDR3 spans 15 residues. CDR1 and CDR2 (germline): ENHRY, SYGVKD. The CDR3 reads CAISEKGIENTEAFF. The CDR3 DNA follows: TGTGCCATCAGTGAGAAGGGGATCGAGAACACTGAAGCTTTCTTT.

This clonotype has only a few counts. The gene calls are TRBV3-1 and TRBJ2-1; D tentatively reads TRBD1 or TRBD2 (5 bases each). The CDR3 length is 16 residues. Germline values: CDR1 LGHDT, CDR2 YNNKEL (reference sequence). V was trimmed by 1 base and J by 7 bases, leaving 17 bases between them. The CDR3 protein is CASSQAGVGTGNEQFF. CDR3 in DNA: TGTGCCAGCAGCCAAGCTGGTGTGGGGACGGGGAATGAGCAGTTCTTC.

V is TRBV27 and J is TRBJ1-6; D remains unclear. CDR3 size: 17 residues. Germline V gene sequence: CDR1 MNHEY, CDR2 SMNVEV (reference sequence). V was cut by 0 bases and J by 0 bases, with 9 bases left in between. CDR3 sequence (DNA): TGTGCCAGCAGTTTATCGTGGAGCAGCTCCTATAATTCACCCCTCCACTTT. Translated: CASSLSWSSSYNSPLHF.